These 21 T cell receptor beta chains came from one sample sequenced in a study of OX40 agonist ivuxolimab in advanced cancers. Sequencing was performed with immunoSEQ multiplex PCR; in TCRdb, only in-frame clones are kept and a portion is missing. The table has 50,000 to 60,000 clones, roughly 86% seen once. Sequenced here: CD4+ or CD8+ T cells sorted from blood, sampled in a trial of the OX40 agonist ivuxolimab. These TCRs come from an adult with an advanced solid tumor such as melanoma, head and neck, liver or kidney cancer.

This chain uses TRBV9 with TRBJ2-7, with 10 bases matching TRBD2. Losses at the gene ends were 0 bases for V and 6 bases for J; bases not matched to a gene: 9. Per germline, CDR1 SGDLS and CDR2 YYNGEE. The CDR3 extends over 16 amino acids. The CDR3 sequence: CASSVGLGLAGAEQYF. Written as DNA, the CDR3 is TGTGCCAGCAGCGTAGGCCTGGGGCTAGCGGGAGCCGAGCAGTACTTC.

The chain carries TRBV7-2 and TRBJ2-1; D perhaps matches TRBD2 (6 bases). Germline loops: CDR1 SGHTA, CDR2 FQGNSA. This CDR3 comprises 14 residues. V was trimmed by 3 bases and J by 3 bases, leaving 9 bases between them. CDR3 region: CASSFRRGYNEQFF. CDR3 in DNA: TGTGCCAGCAGCTTCCGGAGGGGCTACAATGAGCAGTTCTTC.

This clone has only one observation. The CDR3 nucleotides are TGTGCCAGCATGAGGGAGGTCTGGCAGGGCTCCTACGAGCAGTACTTC. The encoded protein is CASMREVWQGSYEQYF. This rearrangement joins TRBV28 to TRBJ2-5; weak D call: TRBD2 (6 bases). Near its end, the DNA agrees better with TRBJ2-7, so the J call may be wrong. The CDR3 covers 16 residues. CDR1 MDHEN and CDR2 SYDVKM come from the germline V gene.

The genes are TRBV12-5 and TRBJ2-1; TRBD2 matches at 9 bases. V was pared by 3 bases and J by 10 bases, with 13 bases of the junction left unmatched. Germline V gene data show CDR1 as LGHNT and CDR2 as FRNRAP. The CDR3 is 16 amino acids. The CDR3, as DNA: TGTGCTAGTGGTTTCCCTGGTGCTAGCGGGGAGGACGAGCAGTTCTTC. Its translation is CASGFPGASGEDEQFF.

The J gene is TRBJ2-1, the V gene TRBV5-1, with TRBD1 identical over 8 bases. The CDR3 runs 14 residues. In germline, CDR1 is SGHRS, CDR2 YFSETQ. V gave up 5 bases and J gave up 7 bases; unmatched junction bases: 8. The CDR3 coding sequence is TGCGCCAGCAGGGGGACAGGCTCCTCAAATGAGCAGTTCTTC. This translates into CASRGTGSSNEQFF.

The V gene is TRBV5-1, the J gene TRBJ2-1, with TRBD1 matching 7 bases. The CDR3 is made up of 16 amino acids. The germline V gene encodes CDR1 SGHRS and CDR2 YFSETQ. J lost 6 bases, V lost 0 bases, and 9 bases had no gene match. The CDR3 sequence: CASSLATPPGGNEQFF. The CDR3 DNA reads as TGCGCCAGCAGCTTGGCCACTCCTCCAGGGGGCAATGAGCAGTTCTTC.

The J gene is TRBJ1-5, the V gene TRBV19; D might be TRBD1 (5 bases). CDR1 is LNHDA, CDR2 SQIVND, per germline (reference sequence). CDR3 length equals 15 residues. Trimming cost V 5 bases and J 0 bases, with 11 bases left between them. The CDR3 DNA follows: TGTGCCAGTAGTTGGGACCGCCTTAGCAATCAGCCCCAGCATTTT. Its protein is CASSWDRLSNQPQHF.

V and J are TRBV19 and TRBJ1-1; 7 nucleotides line up with TRBD1. Germline V gene lookup returns CDR1 LNHDA and CDR2 SQIVND (reference sequence). V was pared by 4 bases and J by 2 bases, with 7 bases of the junction left unmatched. The CDR3 extends over 15 amino acids. The CDR3 loop reads CASSKTGVSNTEAFF. CDR3 sequence (DNA): TGTGCCAGTAGTAAAACAGGGGTTTCTAACACTGAAGCTTTCTTT.

This sequence joins TRBV30 and TRBJ2-1; 7 bases agree with TRBD1. In germline, CDR1 is GTSNPN, CDR2 SVGIG (reference sequence). The ends lost 3 bases at V and 13 bases at J; junction bases unmatched: 9. The CDR3 has 12 amino acids. CDR3 coding DNA: TGTGCCTGGAGCGCACAGGGGACACAACAGTTCTTC. This codes for CAWSAQGTQQFF.

The rearrangement links TRBV18 to TRBJ2-1; maybe TRBD1 (8 bases). Germline V gene sequence: CDR1 KGHSH, CDR2 LQKENI. Trimming pared 2 bases from V and 5 bases from J, leaving 16 bases between. The CDR3 has 16 amino acids. CDR3 amino acids: CASSPYGQGGNNEQFF. Here the CDR3 DNA reads TGTGCCAGCTCACCATACGGACAGGGAGGGAACAATGAGCAGTTCTTC. Together with reference TRBV18 and TRBJ2-1, the CDR3 gives the full variable domain: NAGVMQNPRHLVRRRGQEARLRCSPMKGHSHVYWYRQLPEEGLKFMVYLQKENIIDESGMPKERFSAEFPKEGPSILRIQQVVRGDSAAYFCASSPYGQGGNNEQFFGPGTRLTVL.

V usage is TRBV5-3 and J usage is TRBJ1-2; D ambiguous. TRBV5-3 is an open reading frame, and its role is uncertain. This CDR3 has 14 amino acids. Trimming shortened V by 4 bases and J by 4 bases, and 14 bases separated the two germline ends. In nucleotides, the CDR3 is TGTGCCAGAAGCCTCCACCCCTTATCCTATGGCTACACCTTC. Residues: CARSLHPLSYGYTF.

This chain connects TRBV23-1 to TRBJ1-4; D is undetermined. Being an ORF, TRBV23-1 has a function that is uncertain. There are 12 residues in the CDR3. The V gene lost 5 bases and the J gene lost 8 bases, with 9 bases spanning the gap. The CDR3 loop reads CASSRRSEKLFF. CDR3 bases: TGCGCCAGCAGTAGGAGGTCGGAAAAACTGTTTTTT.

The J gene is TRBJ2-2, the V gene TRBV6-5; no definite D call. Trimming took off 0 bases at V and 4 bases at J, with 12 bases between the two ends. Germline CDR1 MNHEY, CDR2 SVGAGI. CDR3 length equals 16 residues. The DNA for the CDR3 is TGTGCCAGCAGTTACTCCCGGACGGGCTTCACCGGGGAGCTGTTTTTT. This gives the protein CASSYSRTGFTGELFF.

This clone was seen a handful of times. The V gene is TRBV2, the J gene TRBJ1-2; no reliable D call. The V gene's germline CDR1 is SNHLY and CDR2 FYNNEI. CDR3 length: 13 residues. The V end lost 6 bases, the J end lost 4 bases, and 12 bases lay between the germline ends. CDR3 amino acids: CASSAGRTYGYTF. For the CDR3, the DNA is TGTGCCAGCAGCGCCGGTCGCACCTATGGCTACACCTTC.

V gene TRBV5-1 combines with J gene TRBJ2-5; 9 nucleotides agree with TRBD2. CDR1 and CDR2 from the germline V gene are SGHRS and YFSETQ. The CDR3 spans 13 residues. Here the CDR3 DNA reads TGCGTTTCGGGAGCGGGGGGCCAAGAGACCCAGTACTTC. As protein: CVSGAGGQETQYF.

This chain links TRBV2 with TRBJ2-7; tentative D call: TRBD1 (5 bases). Germline V lookup: CDR1 SNHLY, CDR2 FYNNEI. Trimming stripped 3 bases from V and 0 bases from J, with 15 bases between. This CDR3 has 16 amino acids. Here the CDR3 DNA reads TGTGCCAGCAGTGATATGACAGTCCAGAGCTCCTACGAGCAGTACTTC. Translation: CASSDMTVQSSYEQYF.

The chain employs TRBV30 and TRBJ2-5, with D unresolved. The germline gives CDR1 GTSNPN, CDR2 SVGIG (reference sequence). This CDR3 is built from 11 residues. The V gene lost 0 bases and the J gene lost 13 bases, with 12 bases spanning the gap. The CDR3 DNA reads as TGTGCCTGGAGTGTACAATCTAGTCCGTACTTC. It specifies CAWSVQSSPYF.

The gene calls are TRBV5-5 and TRBJ2-5; a weak D match, TRBD1 (6 bases). CDR1 is SGHKS, CDR2 YYEKEE, per germline (reference sequence). Trimming took 0 bases from V and 4 from J, leaving 10 bases between them. The CDR3 totals 14 residues. The CDR3 here is CASSLGQVVETQYF. Written as DNA, the CDR3 is TGTGCCAGCAGCTTGGGACAGGTGGTAGAGACCCAGTACTTC.

The CDR3 DNA is TGTGCCAGTAGTATGGGCGGGAGGCCCTCCTACAATGAGCAGTTCTTC. Translating it yields CASSMGGRPSYNEQFF. The chain links TRBV19 to TRBJ2-1; TRBD2 matches at 8 bases. V trimming: 3 bases; J trimming: 0 bases; junction bases outside the gene matches: 4. CDR1 and CDR2 from the germline V gene are LNHDA and SQIVND (reference sequence). This CDR3 comprises 16 residues.

The rearrangement uses TRBV5-1 and TRBJ2-3; the match to TRBD2 covers 9 bases. CDR3 length: 15 amino acids. Germline CDR1 and CDR2: SGHRS and YFSETQ. The V segment lost 2 bases and the J segment 6 bases; nucleotides outside the gene matches: 7. CDR3 in DNA: TGCGCCAGCAGCTTTCGGCGGGAGGGCCCCGATACGCAGTATTTT. This codes for CASSFRREGPDTQYF. Combining the CDR3 with reference TRBV5-1 and TRBJ2-3 gives the whole variable domain KAGVTQTPRYLIKTRGQQVTLSCSPISGHRSVSWYQQTPGQGLQFLFEYFSETQRNKGNFPGRFSGRQFSNSRSEMNVSTLELGDSALYLCASSFRREGPDTQYFGPGTRLTVL.

The chain joins TRBV29-1 to TRBJ2-5, with D unresolved. V lost 4 bases and J lost 5, with 5 bases in between. The CDR3 totals 10 residues. Germline values: CDR1 SQVTM, CDR2 ANQGSEA. CDR3 sequence reads: CSVVSETQYF. The DNA for the CDR3 is TGCAGCGTTGTTTCGGAGACCCAGTACTTC.